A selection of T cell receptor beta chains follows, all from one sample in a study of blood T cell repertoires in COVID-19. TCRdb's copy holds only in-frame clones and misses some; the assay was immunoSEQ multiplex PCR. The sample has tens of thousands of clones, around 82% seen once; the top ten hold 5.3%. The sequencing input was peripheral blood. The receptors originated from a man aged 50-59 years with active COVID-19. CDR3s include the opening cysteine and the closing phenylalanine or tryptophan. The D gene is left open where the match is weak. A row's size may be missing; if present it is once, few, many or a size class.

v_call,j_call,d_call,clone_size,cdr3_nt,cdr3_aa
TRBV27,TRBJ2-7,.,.,TGTGCCAGCAGAGGACAGAGACCCCACGAGCAGTACTTC,CASRGQRPHEQYF
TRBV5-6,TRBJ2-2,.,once,TGTGCCAGCAGCTTCGGAGACTCGGACACCGGGGAGCTGTTTTTT,CASSFGDSDTGELFF
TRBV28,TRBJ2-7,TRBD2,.,TGTGCCAGCAGTACAACAGCGGGAGGGCCAAGAGAGCAGTACTTC,CASSTTAGGPREQYF
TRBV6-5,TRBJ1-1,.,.,TGTGCCAGCAGACTGGACAGCAGAGAACGACAAGCTTTCTTT,CASRLDSRERQAFF
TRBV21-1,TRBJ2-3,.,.,TGTGCCAGCAGCAAAGTTGGTTTCTTTAGAGGTCGGGAGACAGTAAGTAGCACAGATACGCAGTATTTT,CASSKVGFFRGRETVSSTDTQYF
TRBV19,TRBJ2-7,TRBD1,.,TGTGCCAGTACAGGGGGTAGTTTGTACGAGCAGTACTTC,CASTGGSLYEQYF
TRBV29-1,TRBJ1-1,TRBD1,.,TGCAGCGTTACTATCGCCCCGGACAGGGGTGCTGAAGCTTTCTTT,CSVTIAPDRGAEAFF
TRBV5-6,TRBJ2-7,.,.,TGTGCCAGCAGCCAAACTGACTCTTACTCCTACGAGCAGTACTTC,CASSQTDSYSYEQYF
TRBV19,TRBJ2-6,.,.,TGTGCCAGTGGGGCTCGGCTCTCTGGGGCCAACGTCCTGACTTTC,CASGARLSGANVLTF
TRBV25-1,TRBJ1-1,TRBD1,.,TGTGCCAGCAGTGAACCCAGGACAGGGGCGACCAACACTGAAGCTTTCTTT,CASSEPRTGATNTEAFF
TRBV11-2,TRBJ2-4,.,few,TGTGCCAGCAGCCTCACAGGTATGGCCAAAAACATTCAGTACTTC,CASSLTGMAKNIQYF
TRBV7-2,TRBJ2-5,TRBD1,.,TGTGCCAGCAGCTTACCTAGTCAAAACAGGGGCTACTTC,CASSLPSQNRGYF
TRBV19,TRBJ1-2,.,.,TGTGCCAGTAGTCGAGTCGGGACACCCGATGGCTACACCTTC,CASSRVGTPDGYTF
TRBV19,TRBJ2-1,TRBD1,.,TGTGCCAGTAGTATAGTACCCAGGGGGAATGAGCAGTTCTTC,CASSIVPRGNEQFF
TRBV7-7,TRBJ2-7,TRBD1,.,TGTGCTAGCAGCTTGGGGACAGGGACCTACGAGCAGTACTTC,CASSLGTGTYEQYF
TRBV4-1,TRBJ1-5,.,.,TGCGCCAGCAGCCAAGTGTGGGGGGGGCCCCAGCATTTT,CASSQVWGGPQHF
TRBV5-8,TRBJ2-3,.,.,TGTGCCAGCAGCTTGGTGACCGGGGGGCCAGATACGCAGTATTTT,CASSLVTGGPDTQYF
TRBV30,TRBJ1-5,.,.,TGTGCCTGGAGTGGAGGGTCCATAGCCACCCAGCCCCAGCATTTT,CAWSGGSIATQPQHF
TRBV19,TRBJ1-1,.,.,TGTGCCACCCGGGCCATCGGGGATGGCACTGAAGCTTTCTTT,CATRAIGDGTEAFF
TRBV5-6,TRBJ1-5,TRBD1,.,TGTGCCAGCAGCTTGCAAGGGGGCACTCAGCCCCAGCATTTT,CASSLQGGTQPQHF
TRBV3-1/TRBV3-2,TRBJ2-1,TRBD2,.,TGTGCCAGCAGCCAAGAAGGAGCGGGAGCTTACAATGAGCAGTTCTTC,CASSQEGAGAYNEQFF
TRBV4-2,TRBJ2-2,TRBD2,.,TGTGCCAGCAGCAAAAGCGGGAGGGCCACCGGGGAGCTGTTTTTT,CASSKSGRATGELFF
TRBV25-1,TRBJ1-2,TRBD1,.,TGTGCCAGCTTAGGGGGCCGCTATGGCTACACCTTC,CASLGGRYGYTF
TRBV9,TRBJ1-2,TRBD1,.,TGTGCCAGCAGCAGCCGGGACAGCCTGTTCGATGGCTACACCTTC,CASSSRDSLFDGYTF
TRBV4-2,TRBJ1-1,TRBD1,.,TGTGCCAGCAGCCCGTCCGACAGGGACTTCACTGAAGCTTTCTTT,CASSPSDRDFTEAFF
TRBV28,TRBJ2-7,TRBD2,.,TGTGCCAGCAGTACGCTAGCGGGATATTCCTACGAGCAGTACTTC,CASSTLAGYSYEQYF
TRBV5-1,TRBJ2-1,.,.,TGCGCCAGCAGCTTGGGCCCCGGGGGAAATGAGCAGTTCTTC,CASSLGPGGNEQFF
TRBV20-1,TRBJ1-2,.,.,TGCAGTGCCAAGGGGTGGCAAGGCTACACCTTC,CSAKGWQGYTF
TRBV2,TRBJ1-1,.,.,TGTGCCAAAACCCGACAGCAGAACACTGAAGCTTTCTTT,CAKTRQQNTEAFF
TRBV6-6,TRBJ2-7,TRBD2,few,TGTGCCAGCAGTTACTCAACTAGCGGGATGGGCGAGCAGTACTTC,CASSYSTSGMGEQYF
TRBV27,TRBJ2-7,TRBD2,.,TGTGCCAGCAGAGCCGGGACTAGCGGCTACGAGCAGTACTTC,CASRAGTSGYEQYF
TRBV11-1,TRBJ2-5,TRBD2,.,TGTGCCAGCAGCTTAGGAACCGGGGGGGAAGAGACCCAGTACTTC,CASSLGTGGEETQYF
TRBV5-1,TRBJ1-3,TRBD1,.,TGCGCCAGCAGCTTGGCTGGACAGGGGAGCACCATATATTTT,CASSLAGQGSTIYF
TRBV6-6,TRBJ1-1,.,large,TGTGCCAGCAGTTACTCGTATACTGAAGCTTTCTTT,CASSYSYTEAFF
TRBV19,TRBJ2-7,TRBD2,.,TGTGCCAGTAGAAGGTCTAGCGGACCCTACGAGCAGTACTTC,CASRRSSGPYEQYF
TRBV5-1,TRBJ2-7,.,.,TGCGCCAGCAGCTTTATCAGGGGTGGGTACGAGCAGTACTTC,CASSFIRGGYEQYF
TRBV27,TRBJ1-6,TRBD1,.,TGTGCCAGCAGTCCGGGGACAGGGCTTTCCCCCTATAATTCACCCCTCCACTTT,CASSPGTGLSPYNSPLHF
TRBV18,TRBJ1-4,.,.,TGTGCCAGCTCACAGGGGGAAACTAATGAAAAACTGTTTTTT,CASSQGETNEKLFF
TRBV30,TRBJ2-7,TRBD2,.,TGTGCCTGGGGGGCCCTAGCGGGAGGCTACGAGCAGTACTTC,CAWGALAGGYEQYF
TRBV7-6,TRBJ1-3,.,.,TGTGCCAGCAGCGCCCTGGCAGTTGGAAACACCATATATTTT,CASSALAVGNTIYF
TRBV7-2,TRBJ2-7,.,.,TGTGCCAGCAGCTTAGACCCAGAGAGCGGATACGAGCAGTACTTC,CASSLDPESGYEQYF
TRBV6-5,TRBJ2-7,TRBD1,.,TGTGCCAGCAGTTTCCTCAGGGGGTACGAGCAGTACTTC,CASSFLRGYEQYF
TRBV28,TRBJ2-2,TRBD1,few,TGTGCCAGCAGCTACAGGGGATGGATCGGGGAGCTGTTTTTT,CASSYRGWIGELFF
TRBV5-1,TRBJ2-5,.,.,TGCGCCAGCAGCTTGGACCGTGTGGGGCAGGGGGGAGAGACCCAGTACTTC,CASSLDRVGQGGETQYF
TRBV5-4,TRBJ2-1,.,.,TGTGCCAGCAGCTTACCGGACAATGAGCAGTTCTTC,CASSLPDNEQFF
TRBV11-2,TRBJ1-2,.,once,TGTGCCAGCAGCTTAGAAAGCTACAGGGTTGTTGGCTACACCTTC,CASSLESYRVVGYTF
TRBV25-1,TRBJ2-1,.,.,TGTGCCAGCAGTGAATTTGGACTACACAATGAGCAGTTCTTC,CASSEFGLHNEQFF
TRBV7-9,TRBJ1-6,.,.,TGTGCCAGCAGCCAACAGGGACCTCAGGGATTGGGGAATTCACCCCTCCACTTT,CASSQQGPQGLGNSPLHF
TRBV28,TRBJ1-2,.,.,TGTGCCAGCAGTCCGACGGACTCTAACTATGGCTACACCTTC,CASSPTDSNYGYTF
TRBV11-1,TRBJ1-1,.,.,TGTGCCAGCAGCCCCCGAGGTTTGAACACTGAAGCTTTCTTT,CASSPRGLNTEAFF
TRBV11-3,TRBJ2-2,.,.,TGTGCCAGCAGCTTAGGTCCGGGGACCGGGGAGCTGTTTTTT,CASSLGPGTGELFF
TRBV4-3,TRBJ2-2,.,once,TGCGCCAGCAGCCAACTAACGGGAACGGTCACCGGGGAGCTGTTTTTT,CASSQLTGTVTGELFF
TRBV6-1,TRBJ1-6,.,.,TGTGCCAGCAGTGAAAGGCAGGTCCCCCTCCACTTT,CASSERQVPLHF
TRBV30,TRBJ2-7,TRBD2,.,TGTGCCTGGAGGGGAGGGGCGGCCACTTACTACGAGCAGTACTTC,CAWRGGAATYYEQYF
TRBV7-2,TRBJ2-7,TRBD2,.,TGTGCCAGCCGCGGGGGGCTGTCCTACGAGCAGTACTTC,CASRGGLSYEQYF
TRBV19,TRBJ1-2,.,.,TGTGCCAGTACCCCCATTTGGGGGGTGAACTATGGCTACACCTTC,CASTPIWGVNYGYTF